This entry is about one T cell receptor beta chain. The source of the sample is a study of blood T cell repertoires in COVID-19. Method: immunoSEQ multiplex PCR; TCRdb's copy keeps in-frame clones and lacks some. The table shows 150,000 or so clones, with approximately 82% occurring only once. From germline, CDR1 is KGHDR and CDR2 SFDVKD. Trimming removed 4 bases from V and 0 bases from J, with 15 bases in between. The CDR3 is 17 amino acids. The chain employs TRBV24-1 and TRBJ2-1; weak D call: TRBD2 (6 bases). The TCR comes from a woman aged 50 to 60 with acute or convalescent COVID-19. Sequenced material: peripheral blood. The CDR3 DNA reads TGTGCCACCAGTGACCCCGTGGGAGGCAGCTCCTACAATGAGCAGTTCTTC. Its translation: CATSDPVGGSSYNEQFF.